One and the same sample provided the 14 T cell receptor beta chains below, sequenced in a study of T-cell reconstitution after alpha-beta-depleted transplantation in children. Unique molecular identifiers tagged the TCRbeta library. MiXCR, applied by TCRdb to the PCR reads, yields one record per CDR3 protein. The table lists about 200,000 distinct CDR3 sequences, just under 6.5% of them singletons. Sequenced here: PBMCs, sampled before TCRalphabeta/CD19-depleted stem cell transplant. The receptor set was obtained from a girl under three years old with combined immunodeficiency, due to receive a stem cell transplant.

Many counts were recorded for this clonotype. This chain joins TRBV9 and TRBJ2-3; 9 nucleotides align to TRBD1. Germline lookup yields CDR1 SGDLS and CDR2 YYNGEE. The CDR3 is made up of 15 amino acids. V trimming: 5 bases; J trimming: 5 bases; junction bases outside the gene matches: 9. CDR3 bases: TGTGCCAGCAGAAAATCCACAGGGGGCAGAGATACGCAGTATTTT. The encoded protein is CASRKSTGGRDTQYF.

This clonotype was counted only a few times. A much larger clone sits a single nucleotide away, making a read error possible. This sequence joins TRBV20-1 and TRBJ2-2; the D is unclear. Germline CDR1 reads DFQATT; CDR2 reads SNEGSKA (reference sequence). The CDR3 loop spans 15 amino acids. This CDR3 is CCARVGLSNTGELFF. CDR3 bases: TGCTGTGCTAGAGTTGGTTTGTCGAACACCGGGGAGCTGTTTTTT.

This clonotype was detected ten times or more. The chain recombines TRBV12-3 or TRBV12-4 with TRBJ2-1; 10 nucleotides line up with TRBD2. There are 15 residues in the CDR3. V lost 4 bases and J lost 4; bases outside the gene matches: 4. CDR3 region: CASSSTSGLYNEQFF. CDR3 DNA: TGTGCCAGCAGTTCGACTAGCGGGCTTTACAATGAGCAGTTCTTC.

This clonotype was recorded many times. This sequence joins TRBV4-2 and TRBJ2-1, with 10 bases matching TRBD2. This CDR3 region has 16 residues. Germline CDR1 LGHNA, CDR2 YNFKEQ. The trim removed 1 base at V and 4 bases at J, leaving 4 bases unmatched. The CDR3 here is CASSQATSGIYNEQFF. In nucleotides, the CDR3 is TGTGCCAGCAGCCAAGCTACTAGCGGGATTTACAATGAGCAGTTCTTC.

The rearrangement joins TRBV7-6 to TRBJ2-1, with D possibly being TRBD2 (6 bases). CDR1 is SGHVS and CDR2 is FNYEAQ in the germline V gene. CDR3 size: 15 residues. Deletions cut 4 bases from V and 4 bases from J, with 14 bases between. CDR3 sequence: CASSYFAGQYNEQFF. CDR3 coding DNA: TGTGCCAGCAGCTACTTCGCGGGGCAATACAATGAGCAGTTCTTC.

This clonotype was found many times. CDR3 loop: CASSPGHPEQFF. The CDR3 DNA follows: TGTGCCAGCAGTCCAGGGCATCCTGAGCAGTTCTTC. This sequence joins TRBV12-3 or TRBV12-4 and TRBJ2-1; weak D call: TRBD1 (5 bases). This CDR3 region has 12 residues. V lost 5 bases, J lost 9 bases, and 11 bases lay in between.

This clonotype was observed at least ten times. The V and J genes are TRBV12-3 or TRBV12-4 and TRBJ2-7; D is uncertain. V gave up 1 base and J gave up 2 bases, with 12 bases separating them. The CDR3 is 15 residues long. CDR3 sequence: CASSLGTPRTYEQYF. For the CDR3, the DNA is TGTGCCAGCAGTTTAGGGACCCCGAGAACCTACGAGCAGTACTTC.

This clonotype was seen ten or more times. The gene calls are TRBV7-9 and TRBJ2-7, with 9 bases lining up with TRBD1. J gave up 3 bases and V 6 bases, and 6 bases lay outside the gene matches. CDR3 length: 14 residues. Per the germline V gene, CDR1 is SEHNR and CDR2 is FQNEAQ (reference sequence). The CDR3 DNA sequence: TGTGCCAGCAGTTTACCGGGACAGGGCTACGAGCAGTACTTC. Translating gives CASSLPGQGYEQYF.

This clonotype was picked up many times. The DNA for the CDR3 is TGTGCCAGCAGCTTACTTCAACCGGGACAGAGCTCCTACGAGCAGTACTTC. This encodes CASSLLQPGQSSYEQYF. The chain joins TRBV7-9 to TRBJ2-7; 7 bases align to TRBD1. This CDR3 spans 17 amino acids. CDR1 SEHNR and CDR2 FQNEAQ come from the germline V gene (reference sequence). V trimming: 2 bases; J trimming: 0 bases; junction bases outside the gene matches: 10.

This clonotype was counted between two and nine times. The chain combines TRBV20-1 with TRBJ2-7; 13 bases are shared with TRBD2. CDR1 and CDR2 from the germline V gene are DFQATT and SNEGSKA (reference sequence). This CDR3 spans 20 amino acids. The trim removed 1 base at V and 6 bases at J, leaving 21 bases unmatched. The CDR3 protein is CSARAPQLAGGPSRLSEQYF. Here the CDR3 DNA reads TGCAGTGCTAGAGCGCCACAACTAGCGGGAGGGCCCTCCAGGTTGAGCGAGCAGTACTTC.

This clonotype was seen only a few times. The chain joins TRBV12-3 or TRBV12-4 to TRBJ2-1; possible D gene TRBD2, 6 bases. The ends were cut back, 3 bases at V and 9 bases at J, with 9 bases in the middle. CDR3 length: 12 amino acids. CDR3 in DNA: TGTGCCAGCAGTTTGACTAGGAGTGAGCAGTTCTTC. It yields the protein CASSLTRSEQFF.

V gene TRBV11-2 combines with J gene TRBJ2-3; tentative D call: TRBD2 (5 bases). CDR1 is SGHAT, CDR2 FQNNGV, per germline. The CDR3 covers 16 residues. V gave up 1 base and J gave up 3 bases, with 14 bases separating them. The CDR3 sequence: CASSLVMRVSTDTQYF. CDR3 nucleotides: TGTGCCAGCAGCTTAGTTATGAGGGTCAGTACAGATACGCAGTATTTT.

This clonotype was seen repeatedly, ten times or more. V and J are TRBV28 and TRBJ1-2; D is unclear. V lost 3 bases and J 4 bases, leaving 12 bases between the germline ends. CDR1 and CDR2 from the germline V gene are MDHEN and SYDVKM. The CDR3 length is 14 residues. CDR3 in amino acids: CASSLPGESYGYTF. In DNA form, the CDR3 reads TGTGCCAGCAGTTTGCCGGGAGAAAGCTATGGCTACACCTTC.

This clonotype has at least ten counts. CDR3 nucleotides: TGCGCCAGCAGCCAAGAAGGGGTAGTAGGCACAGATACGCAGTATTTT. This encodes CASSQEGVVGTDTQYF. This sequence joins TRBV4-1 and TRBJ2-3; TRBD1 is a possible D gene (5 bases). The V and J ends lost 0 bases and 1 base respectively, with 11 bases between them. This CDR3 is 16 amino acids long. In germline, CDR1 is MGHRA, CDR2 YSYEKL.